What follows describes a single TCR beta chain. Its antigen remains undetermined. Per-base quality was not reported, and no clone a single base away is much larger than it. This specimen belongs to a study of T cell repertoires and Cas9 in healthy adults (dated by TCRdb to 2017 to 2018). About the investigation overall: SpCas9-reactive T cells were characterized for multi-effector potency, cytotoxicity and lineage determination within the CD4 and CD8 compartments. This study looked at whether people already carry T cell immunity to the Streptococcus pyogenes Cas9 nuclease (SpCas9), the enzyme used in CRISPR gene editing. The full study reports these points: In vitro, SpCas9-reactive regulatory T cells were reported to reduce the proliferation and function of SpCas9-reactive effector T cells.

Library construction relied on the immunoSEQ multiplex PCR assay. TCRdb re-hosts the immuneACCESS table, in-frame sequences only. Its copies lack some clones; in the studies checked, an unresolved V gene accounts for under half of them, and the cause for the rest is not known. The sample data list about 14,000 clones, and 75% to 90% of these were observed just once. Together, the top ten hold about 1.6% of the sample. All of the donors in the study were healthy humans. Reading from cysteine to phenylalanine, the CDR3 counts 15 amino acids. Just CDR3 DNA is preserved here, 45 bases in frame from base 1. CDR1 and CDR2, per the germline V gene, are SGHNT and YENEEA. Trimming costs V 0 bases and J 8 bases, and their ends lie 11 bases apart.

The V and J genes are TRBV11-3 and TRBJ1-6, with TRBD1 perhaps the D gene, on 5 matching bases. The clonotype comes from a human donor in good health. Sequenced sample: Tregs (CD4+, CD25+, CD127-, CD137-, CD154-) from PBMCs; culture status not recorded. The nucleotide sequence reads TGTGCCAGCAGCTTAGATGAAGGGGCGGATTCACCCCTCCACTTT. Translation gives CASSLDEGADSPLHF. This CDR3, with the reference TRBV11-3 and TRBJ1-6 proteins standing in past its ends, gives the full variable domain EAGVVQSPRYKIIEKKQPVAFWCNPISGHNTLYWYLQNLGQGPELLIRYENEEAVDDSQLPKDRFSAERLKGVDSTLKIQPAELGDSAVYLCASSLDEGADSPLHFGNGTRLTVT.